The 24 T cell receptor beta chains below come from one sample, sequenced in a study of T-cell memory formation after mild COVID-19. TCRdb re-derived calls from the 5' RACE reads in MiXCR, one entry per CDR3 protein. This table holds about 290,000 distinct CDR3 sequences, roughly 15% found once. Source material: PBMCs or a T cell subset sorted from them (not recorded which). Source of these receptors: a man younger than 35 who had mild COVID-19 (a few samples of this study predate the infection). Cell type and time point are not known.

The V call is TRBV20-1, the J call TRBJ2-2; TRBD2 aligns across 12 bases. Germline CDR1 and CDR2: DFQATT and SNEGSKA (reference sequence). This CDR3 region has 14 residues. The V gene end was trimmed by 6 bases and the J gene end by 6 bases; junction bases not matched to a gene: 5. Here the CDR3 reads CSATRTSGAGELFF. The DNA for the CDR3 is TGCAGTGCCACCCGGACTAGCGGGGCCGGGGAGCTGTTTTTT.

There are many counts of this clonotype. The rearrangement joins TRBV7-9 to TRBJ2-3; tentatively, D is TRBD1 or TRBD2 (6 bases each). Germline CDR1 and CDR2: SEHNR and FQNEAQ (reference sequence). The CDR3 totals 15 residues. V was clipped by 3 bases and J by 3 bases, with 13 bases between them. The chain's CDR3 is CASSFPGGGTDTQYF. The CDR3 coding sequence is TGTGCCAGCAGCTTCCCCGGGGGCGGTACAGATACGCAGTATTTT.

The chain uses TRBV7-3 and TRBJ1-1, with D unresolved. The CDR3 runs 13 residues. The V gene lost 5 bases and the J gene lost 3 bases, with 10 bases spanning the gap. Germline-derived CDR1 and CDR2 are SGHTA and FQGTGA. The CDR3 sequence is CASSRRVHTEAFF. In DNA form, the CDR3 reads TGTGCCAGCAGCCGACGGGTTCACACTGAAGCTTTCTTT.

The CDR3 here is CASSLQGAPDTQYF. For the CDR3, the DNA is TGCGCCAGCAGCTTACAGGGAGCACCAGATACGCAGTATTTT. The V gene is TRBV5-1, the J gene TRBJ2-3; maybe TRBD1 (6 bases). V shed 2 bases and J shed 4 bases, with 11 bases lying between them. This CDR3 contains 14 residues. Germline CDR1 SGHRS, CDR2 YFSETQ.

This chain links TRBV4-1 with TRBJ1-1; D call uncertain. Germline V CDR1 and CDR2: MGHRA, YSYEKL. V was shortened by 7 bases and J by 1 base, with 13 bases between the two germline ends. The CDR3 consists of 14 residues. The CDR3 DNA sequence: TGCGCCAGCAAGCCGAGGCAGACGAACACTGAAGCTTTCTTT. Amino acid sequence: CASKPRQTNTEAFF.

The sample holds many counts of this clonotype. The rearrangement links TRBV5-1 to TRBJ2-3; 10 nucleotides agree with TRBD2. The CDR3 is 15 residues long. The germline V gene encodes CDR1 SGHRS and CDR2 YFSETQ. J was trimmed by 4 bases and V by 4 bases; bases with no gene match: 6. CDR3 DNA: TGCGCCAGCAGCGCCAGCGGGGGGGCCCCAGATACGCAGTATTTT. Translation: CASSASGGAPDTQYF.

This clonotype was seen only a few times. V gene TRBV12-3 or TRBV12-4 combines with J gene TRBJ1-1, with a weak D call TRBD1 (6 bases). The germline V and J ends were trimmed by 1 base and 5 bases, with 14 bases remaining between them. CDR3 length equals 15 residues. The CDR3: CASSLEIRGGTEAFF. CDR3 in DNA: TGTGCCAGCAGTTTAGAAATCAGGGGCGGGACTGAAGCTTTCTTT.

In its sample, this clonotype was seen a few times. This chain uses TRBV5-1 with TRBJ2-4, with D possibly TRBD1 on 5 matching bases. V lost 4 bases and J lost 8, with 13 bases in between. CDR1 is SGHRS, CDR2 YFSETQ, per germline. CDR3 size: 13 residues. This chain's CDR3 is CASSPQGPDIQYF. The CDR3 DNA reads TGCGCCAGCAGCCCCCAGGGCCCCGACATTCAGTACTTC.

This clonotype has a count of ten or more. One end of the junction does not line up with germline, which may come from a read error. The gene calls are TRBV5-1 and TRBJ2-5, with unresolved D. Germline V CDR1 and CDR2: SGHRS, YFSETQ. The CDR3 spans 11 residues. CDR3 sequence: CASRLQETQYF. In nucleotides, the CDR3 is TGTGCCAGCAGGCTGCAAGAGACCCAGTACTTC.

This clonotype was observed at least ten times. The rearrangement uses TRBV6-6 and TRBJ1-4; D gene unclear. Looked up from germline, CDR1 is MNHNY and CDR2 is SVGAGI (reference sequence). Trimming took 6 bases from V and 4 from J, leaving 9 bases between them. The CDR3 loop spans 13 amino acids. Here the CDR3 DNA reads TGTGCCAGCAGGGACGGAATTAATGAAAAACTGTTTTTT. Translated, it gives CASRDGINEKLFF.

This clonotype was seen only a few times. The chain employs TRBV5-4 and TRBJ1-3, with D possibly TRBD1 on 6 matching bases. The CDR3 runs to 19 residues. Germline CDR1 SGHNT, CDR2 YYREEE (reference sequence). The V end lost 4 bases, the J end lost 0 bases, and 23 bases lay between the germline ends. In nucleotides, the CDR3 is TGTGCCAGCAGCGACCTTATAAACAGGGCCGAGGCCTCTGGAAACACCATATATTTT. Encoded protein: CASSDLINRAEASGNTIYF.

CDR3 residues: CASTRDRAYEQYF. Here the CDR3 DNA reads TGTGCCAGCACCCGGGACAGGGCCTACGAGCAGTACTTC. The chain combines TRBV7-9 with TRBJ2-7, with 9 positions matching TRBD1. This CDR3 spans 13 amino acids. CDR1 and CDR2 from the germline V gene are SEHNR and FQNEAQ (reference sequence). After removal of 7 bases from V and 2 bases from J, the junction contained 3 bases not matched to a gene.

This CDR3 reads CAITRGTGDTQYF. Here the CDR3 DNA reads TGTGCCATCACGAGGGGTACGGGAGATACGCAGTATTTT. V usage is TRBV10-3 and J usage is TRBJ2-3; D possibly uses TRBD1 or TRBD2 (5 bases each). CDR3 length equals 13 residues. Germline CDR1 is ENHRY and CDR2 is SYGVKD. V was clipped by 7 bases and J by 5 bases, with 13 bases between them.

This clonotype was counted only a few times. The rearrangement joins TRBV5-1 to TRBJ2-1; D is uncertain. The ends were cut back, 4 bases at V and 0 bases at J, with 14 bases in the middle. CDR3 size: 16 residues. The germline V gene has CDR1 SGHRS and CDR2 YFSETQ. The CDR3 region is CASSLNVQSSYNEQFF. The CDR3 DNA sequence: TGCGCCAGCAGCCTCAACGTCCAGAGCTCCTACAATGAGCAGTTCTTC.

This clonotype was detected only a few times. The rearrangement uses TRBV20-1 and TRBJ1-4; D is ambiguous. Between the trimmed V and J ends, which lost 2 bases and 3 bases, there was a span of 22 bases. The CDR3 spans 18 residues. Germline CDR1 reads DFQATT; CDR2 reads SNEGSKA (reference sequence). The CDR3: CSARSTILTHPANEKLFF. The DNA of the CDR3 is TGCAGTGCTAGATCTACGATCCTAACTCATCCGGCTAATGAAAAACTGTTTTTT.

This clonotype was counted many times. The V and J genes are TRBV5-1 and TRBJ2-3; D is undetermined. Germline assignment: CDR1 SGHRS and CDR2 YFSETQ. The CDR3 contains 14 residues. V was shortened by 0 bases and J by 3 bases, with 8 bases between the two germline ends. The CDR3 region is CASSLVGITDTQYF. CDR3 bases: TGCGCCAGCAGCTTGGTAGGGATAACAGATACGCAGTATTTT. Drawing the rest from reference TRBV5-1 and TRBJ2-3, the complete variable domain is KAGVTQTPRYLIKTRGQQVTLSCSPISGHRSVSWYQQTPGQGLQFLFEYFSETQRNKGNFPGRFSGRQFSNSRSEMNVSTLELGDSALYLCASSLVGITDTQYFGPGTRLTVL.

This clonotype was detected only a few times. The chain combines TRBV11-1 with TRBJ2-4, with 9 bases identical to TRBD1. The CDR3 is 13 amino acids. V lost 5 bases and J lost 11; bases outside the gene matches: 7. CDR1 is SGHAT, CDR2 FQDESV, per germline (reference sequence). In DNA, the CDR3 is TGTGCCAGCAGCCGGGACAGGGAAATTCTTCAGTACTTC. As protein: CASSRDREILQYF.

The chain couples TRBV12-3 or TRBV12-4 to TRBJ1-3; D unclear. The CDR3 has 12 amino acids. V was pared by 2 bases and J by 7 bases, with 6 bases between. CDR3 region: CASSLSPNTIYF. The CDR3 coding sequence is TGTGCCAGCAGTTTATCACCTAACACCATATATTTT.

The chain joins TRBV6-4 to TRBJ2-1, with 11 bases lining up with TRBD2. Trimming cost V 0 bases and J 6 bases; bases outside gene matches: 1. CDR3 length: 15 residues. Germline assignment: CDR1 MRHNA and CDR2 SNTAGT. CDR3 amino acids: CASSDSTSGANEQFF. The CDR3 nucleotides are TGTGCCAGCAGTGACTCGACTAGCGGGGCCAATGAGCAGTTCTTC.

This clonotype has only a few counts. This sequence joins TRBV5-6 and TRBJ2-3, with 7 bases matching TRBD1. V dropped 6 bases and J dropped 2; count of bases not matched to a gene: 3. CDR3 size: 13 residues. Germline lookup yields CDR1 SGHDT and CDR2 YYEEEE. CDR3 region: CASTGGYTDTQYF. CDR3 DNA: TGTGCCAGCACAGGGGGTTACACAGATACGCAGTATTTT.

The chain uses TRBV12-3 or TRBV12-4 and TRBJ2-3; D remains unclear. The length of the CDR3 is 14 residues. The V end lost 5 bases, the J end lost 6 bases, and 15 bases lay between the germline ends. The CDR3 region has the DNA TGTGCCAGCAGTCCGAACTTTCAGCCGGATACGCAGTATTTT. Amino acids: CASSPNFQPDTQYF.

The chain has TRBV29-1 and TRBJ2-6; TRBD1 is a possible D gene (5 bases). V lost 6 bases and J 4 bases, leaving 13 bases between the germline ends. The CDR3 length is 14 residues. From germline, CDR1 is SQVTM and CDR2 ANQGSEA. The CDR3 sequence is CSVTPGQGANVLTF. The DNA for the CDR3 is TGCAGCGTGACTCCAGGGCAAGGGGCCAACGTCCTGACTTTC.

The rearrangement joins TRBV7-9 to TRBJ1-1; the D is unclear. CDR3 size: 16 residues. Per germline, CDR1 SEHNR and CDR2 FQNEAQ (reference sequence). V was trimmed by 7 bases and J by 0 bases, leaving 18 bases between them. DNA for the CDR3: TGTGCCAGCACCCCCCGTCCGGGCTCTCTGAACACTGAAGCTTTCTTT. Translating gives CASTPRPGSLNTEAFF.

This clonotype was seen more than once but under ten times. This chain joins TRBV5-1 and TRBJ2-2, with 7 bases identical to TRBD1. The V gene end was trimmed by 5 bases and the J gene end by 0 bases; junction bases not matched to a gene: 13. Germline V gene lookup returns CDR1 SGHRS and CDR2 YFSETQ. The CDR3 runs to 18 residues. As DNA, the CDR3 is TGCGCCAGCAGTCGCGAGGGACAGTTCTACACGAACACCGGGGAGCTGTTTTTT. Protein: CASSREGQFYTNTGELFF.